This is a list of T cell receptor beta chains from one sample in a study of CD8 T cells in Susac syndrome. TCRdb used MiXCR to reprocess the immunoSEQ multiplex PCR reads, holding one entry per CDR3 protein. The data hold about 140,000 distinct CDR3 sequences, with 85% to 95% observed a single time. What was sequenced was CD4+ T cells from PBMCs. All receptors derive from a human donor with multiple sclerosis. CDR3s include the opening cysteine and the closing phenylalanine or tryptophan. A D gene is named only where the DNA matches it firmly. A row's size may be missing; if present it is once, few, many or a size class.

j_call clone_size d_call v_call cdr3_nt cdr3_aa
TRBJ2-2 - - TRBV15 TGTGCCACCAGCAGAAATATCACCGGGGAGCTGTTTTTT CATSRNITGELFF
TRBJ1-6 - - TRBV27 TGTGCCACCAGGTCATGGGGGGTAGATAATTCACCCCTCCACTTT CATRSWGVDNSPLHF
TRBJ2-5 - TRBD1 TRBV27 TGTGCCAGCAGCCTCGACAGGGCGCTTCAAGAGACCCAGTACTTC CASSLDRALQETQYF
TRBJ2-1 - TRBD2 TRBV20-1 TGCAGTGCTTGGACTAGCGGGGACTACAATGAGCAGTTCTTC CSAWTSGDYNEQFF
TRBJ2-5 once - TRBV28 TGTGCCAGCACCAAGGGGCAGGGGCAGTACTTC CASTKGQGQYF
TRBJ2-7 - TRBD2 TRBV20-1 TGCAGTGCCCCCGGGACTAGCGGGGGTATTGGGGCCTACGAGCAGTACTTC CSAPGTSGGIGAYEQYF
TRBJ1-1 - TRBD1 TRBV29-1 TGCAGCGTTGTCCGACAGGGGGAGAACACTGAAGCTTTCTTT CSVVRQGENTEAFF
TRBJ2-1 - - TRBV24-1 TGTGCCACCAGTGTCGGGGACACGAATTACAATGAGCAGTTCTTC CATSVGDTNYNEQFF
TRBJ2-6 - - TRBV24-1 TGTGCCACCAGCCACCCTCCGGGGCTCGGGGCCAACGTCCTGACTTTC CATSHPPGLGANVLTF
TRBJ2-1 - TRBD1 TRBV7-9 TGTGCCAGCAGCTTATACAGGGGGCTTGGCGAGCAGTTCTTC CASSLYRGLGEQFF
TRBJ1-1 - - TRBV9 TGTGCCAGCAGCGGATCGTTGAACACTGAAGCTTTCTTT CASSGSLNTEAFF
TRBJ1-1 - - TRBV20-1 TGCAGTGCTTACAGGGTCACTGAAGCTTTCTTT CSAYRVTEAFF
TRBJ2-7 - - TRBV29-1 TGCAGCGTTGGGGGCAGGTCCTACGAGCAGTACTTC CSVGGRSYEQYF
TRBJ2-6 - - TRBV2 TGTGCCAGCACTCGGGGGGCCGGGGCCAACGTCCTGACTTTC CASTRGAGANVLTF
TRBJ2-7 - - TRBV7-2 TGTGCCAGCAGCTTAGAAGCCTTCGAGCAGTACTTC CASSLEAFEQYF
TRBJ2-6 - - TRBV15 TGTGCCACCAGCAGAGATTACTCTGGGGCCAACGTCCTGACTTTC CATSRDYSGANVLTF
TRBJ2-1 once TRBD2 TRBV20-1 TGCAGGGGATCGACTAGCGGGAGCCTCAATGAGCAGTTCTTC CRGSTSGSLNEQFF
TRBJ1-5 - - TRBV20-1 TGCAGTGCTTCCCCCGGCGGGAGTAGCAATCAGCCCCAGCATTTT CSASPGGSSNQPQHF
TRBJ1-1 once TRBD1 TRBV20-1 TGCAGTGCTAGAGGTCCAGGGGGCATGAACACTGAAGCTTTCTTT CSARGPGGMNTEAFF
TRBJ1-1 - TRBD1 TRBV14 TGTGCCAGCAGCAAGGACAGGGCCCGGCACACTGAAGCTTTCTTT CASSKDRARHTEAFF
TRBJ2-5 - TRBD1 TRBV27 TGTGCCAGCAGTCGACAGGGGCTGGAGACCCAGTACTTC CASSRQGLETQYF
TRBJ2-3 - TRBD1 TRBV3-1 TGTGCCAGCAGCCAACGTGGGACAGGGCGCACAGATACGCAGTATTTT CASSQRGTGRTDTQYF
TRBJ1-1 - - TRBV3-1 TGTGCCAGCACCCAGAGCAACACTGAAGCTTTCTTT CASTQSNTEAFF
TRBJ2-7 - - TRBV14 TGTGCCAGCAGCCAAGCTTTCGCGCAGGGAGGTTGGTACGAGCAGTACTTC CASSQAFAQGGWYEQYF